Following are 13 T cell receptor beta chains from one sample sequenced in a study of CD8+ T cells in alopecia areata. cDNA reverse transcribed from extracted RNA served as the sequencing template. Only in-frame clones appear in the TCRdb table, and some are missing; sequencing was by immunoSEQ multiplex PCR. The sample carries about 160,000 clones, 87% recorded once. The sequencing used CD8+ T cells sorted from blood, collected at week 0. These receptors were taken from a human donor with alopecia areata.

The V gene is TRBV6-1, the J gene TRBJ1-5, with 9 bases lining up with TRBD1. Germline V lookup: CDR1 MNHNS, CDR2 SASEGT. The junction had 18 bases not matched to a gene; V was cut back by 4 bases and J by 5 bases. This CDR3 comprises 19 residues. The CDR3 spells CASSVAWLEDRGGYQPQHF. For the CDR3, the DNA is TGTGCCAGCAGTGTTGCGTGGCTAGAGGACAGGGGAGGATATCAGCCCCAGCATTTT.

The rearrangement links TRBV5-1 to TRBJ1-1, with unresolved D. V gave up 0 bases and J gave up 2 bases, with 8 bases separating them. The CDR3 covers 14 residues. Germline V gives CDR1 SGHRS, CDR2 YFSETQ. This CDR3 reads CASSLDFANTEAFF. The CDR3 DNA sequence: TGCGCCAGCAGCTTGGATTTCGCAAACACTGAAGCTTTCTTT.

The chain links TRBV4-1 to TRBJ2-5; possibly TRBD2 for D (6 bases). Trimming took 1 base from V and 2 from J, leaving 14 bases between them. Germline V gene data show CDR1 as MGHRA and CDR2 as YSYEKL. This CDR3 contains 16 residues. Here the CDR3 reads CASSQGGTGGQETQYF. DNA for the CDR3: TGCGCCAGCAGCCAAGGGGGTACTGGAGGGCAAGAGACCCAGTACTTC.

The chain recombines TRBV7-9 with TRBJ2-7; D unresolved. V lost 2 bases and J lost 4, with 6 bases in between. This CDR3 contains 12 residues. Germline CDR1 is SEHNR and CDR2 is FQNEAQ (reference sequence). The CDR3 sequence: CASSLTGYEQYF. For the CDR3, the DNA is TGTGCCAGCAGCTTAACCGGGTACGAGCAGTACTTC.

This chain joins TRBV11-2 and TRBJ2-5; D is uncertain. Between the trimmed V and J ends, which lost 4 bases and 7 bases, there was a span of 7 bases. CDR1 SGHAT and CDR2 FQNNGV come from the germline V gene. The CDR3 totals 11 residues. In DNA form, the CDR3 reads TGTGCCAGCAGCTCCCTCGGGACCCAGTACTTC. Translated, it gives CASSSLGTQYF.

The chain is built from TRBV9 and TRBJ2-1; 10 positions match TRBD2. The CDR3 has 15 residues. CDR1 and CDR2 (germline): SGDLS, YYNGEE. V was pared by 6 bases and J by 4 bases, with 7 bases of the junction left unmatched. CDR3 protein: CASTELTSGYNEQFF. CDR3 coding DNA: TGTGCCAGCACAGAGCTGACTAGCGGGTACAATGAGCAGTTCTTC. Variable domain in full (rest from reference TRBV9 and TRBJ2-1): DSGVTQTPKHLITATGQRVTLRCSPRSGDLSVYWYQQSLDQGLQFLIQYYNGEERAKGNILERFSAQQFPDLHSELNLSSLELGDSALYFCASTELTSGYNEQFFGPGTRLTVL.

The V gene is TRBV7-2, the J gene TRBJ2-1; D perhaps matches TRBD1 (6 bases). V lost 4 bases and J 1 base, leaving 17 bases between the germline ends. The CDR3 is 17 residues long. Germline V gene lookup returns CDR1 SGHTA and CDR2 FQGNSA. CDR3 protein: CASSSPQGRRSYNEQFF. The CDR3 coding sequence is TGTGCCAGCAGCTCCCCCCAGGGGCGGCGTTCCTACAATGAGCAGTTCTTC.

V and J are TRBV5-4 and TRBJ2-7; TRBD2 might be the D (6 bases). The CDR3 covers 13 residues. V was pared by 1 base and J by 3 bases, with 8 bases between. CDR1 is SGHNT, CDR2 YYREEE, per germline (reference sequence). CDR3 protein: CASSLTGDYEQYF. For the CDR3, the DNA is TGTGCCAGCAGCTTGACGGGGGACTACGAGCAGTACTTC.

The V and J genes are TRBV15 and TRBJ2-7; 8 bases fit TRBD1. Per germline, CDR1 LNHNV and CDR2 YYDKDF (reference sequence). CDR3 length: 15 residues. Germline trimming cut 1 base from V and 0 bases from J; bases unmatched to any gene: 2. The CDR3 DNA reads TGTGCCACCAGCAGAGTTACAGGGGGCTCCTACGAGCAGTACTTC. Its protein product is CATSRVTGGSYEQYF.

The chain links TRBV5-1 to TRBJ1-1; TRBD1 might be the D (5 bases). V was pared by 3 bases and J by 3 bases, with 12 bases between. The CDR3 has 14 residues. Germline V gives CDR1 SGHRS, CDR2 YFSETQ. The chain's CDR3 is CASSSGWEDTEAFF. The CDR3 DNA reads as TGCGCCAGCAGCTCAGGGTGGGAGGACACTGAAGCTTTCTTT.

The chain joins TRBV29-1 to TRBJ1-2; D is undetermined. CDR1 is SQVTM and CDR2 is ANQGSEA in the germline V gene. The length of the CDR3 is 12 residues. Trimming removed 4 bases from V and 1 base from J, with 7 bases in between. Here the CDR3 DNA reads TGCAGCGTTGGGCCTCTTAACTATGGCTACACCTTC. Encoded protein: CSVGPLNYGYTF.

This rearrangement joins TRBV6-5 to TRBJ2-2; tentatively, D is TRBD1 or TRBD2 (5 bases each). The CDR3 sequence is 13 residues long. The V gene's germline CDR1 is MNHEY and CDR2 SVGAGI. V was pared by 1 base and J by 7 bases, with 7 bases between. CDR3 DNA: TGTGCCAGCAGTTACTGGGGGAACGGGGAGCTGTTTTTT. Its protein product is CASSYWGNGELFF.

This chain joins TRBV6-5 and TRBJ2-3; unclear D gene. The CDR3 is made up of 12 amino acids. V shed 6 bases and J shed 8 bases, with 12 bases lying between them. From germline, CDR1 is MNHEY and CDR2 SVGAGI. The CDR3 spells CASRAFTGTQYF. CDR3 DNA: TGTGCCAGCAGAGCTTTCACTGGTACGCAGTATTTT.